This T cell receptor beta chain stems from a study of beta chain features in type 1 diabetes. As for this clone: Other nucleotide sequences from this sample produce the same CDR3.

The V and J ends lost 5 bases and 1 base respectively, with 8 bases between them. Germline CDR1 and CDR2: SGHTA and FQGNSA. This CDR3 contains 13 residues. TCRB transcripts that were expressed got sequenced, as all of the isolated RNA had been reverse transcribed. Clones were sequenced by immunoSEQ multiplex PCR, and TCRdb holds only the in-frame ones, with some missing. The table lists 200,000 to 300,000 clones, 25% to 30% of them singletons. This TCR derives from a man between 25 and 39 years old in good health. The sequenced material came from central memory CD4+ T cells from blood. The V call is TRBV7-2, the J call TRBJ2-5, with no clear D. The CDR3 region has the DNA TGTGCCAGCAGCAGCCGGCTCCAAGAGACCCAGTACTTC. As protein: CASSSRLQETQYF.